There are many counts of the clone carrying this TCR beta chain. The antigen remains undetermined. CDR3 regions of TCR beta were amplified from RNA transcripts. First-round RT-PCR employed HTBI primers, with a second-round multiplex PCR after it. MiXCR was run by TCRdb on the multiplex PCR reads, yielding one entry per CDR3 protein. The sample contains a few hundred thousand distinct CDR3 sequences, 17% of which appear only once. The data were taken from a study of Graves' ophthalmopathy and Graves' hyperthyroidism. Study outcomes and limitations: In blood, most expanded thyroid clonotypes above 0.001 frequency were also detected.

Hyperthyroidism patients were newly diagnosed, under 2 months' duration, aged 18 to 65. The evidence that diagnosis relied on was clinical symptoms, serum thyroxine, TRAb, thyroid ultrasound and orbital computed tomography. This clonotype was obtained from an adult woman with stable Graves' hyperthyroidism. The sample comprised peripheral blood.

The CDR3 here is CAISGTVANTEAFF. As DNA, the CDR3 is TGTGCCATCAGTGGGACAGTGGCCAACACTGAAGCTTTCTTT. The genes are TRBV10-3 and TRBJ1-1; D possibly corresponds to TRBD1 (6 bases). Germline lookup yields CDR1 ENHRY and CDR2 SYGVKD. CDR3 length equals 14 residues. The V and J ends lost 4 bases and 2 bases respectively, with 11 bases between them.